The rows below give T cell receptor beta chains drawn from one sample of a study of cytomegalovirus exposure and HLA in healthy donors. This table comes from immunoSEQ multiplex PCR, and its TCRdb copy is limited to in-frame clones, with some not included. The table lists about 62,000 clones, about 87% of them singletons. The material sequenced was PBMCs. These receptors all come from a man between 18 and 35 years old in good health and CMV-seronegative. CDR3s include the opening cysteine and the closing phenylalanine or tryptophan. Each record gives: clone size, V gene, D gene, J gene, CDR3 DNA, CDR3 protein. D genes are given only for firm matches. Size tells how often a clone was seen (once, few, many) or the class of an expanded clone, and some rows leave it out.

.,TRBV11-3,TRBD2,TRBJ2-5,TGTGCCAGCAGCTTAAATGTGGGAGGGCAAGAGACCCAGTACTTC,CASSLNVGGQETQYF
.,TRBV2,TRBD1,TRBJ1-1,TGTGCCAGCAGTACCACCCGGGACAGCCAAGACATGAACACTGAAGCTTTCTTT,CASSTTRDSQDMNTEAFF
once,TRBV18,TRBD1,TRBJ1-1,TGTGCCAGCTCGATAGACAGGGGGAACACTGAAGCTTTCTTT,CASSIDRGNTEAFF
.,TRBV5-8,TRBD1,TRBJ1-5,TGTGCCAGCTCTGGTGTAGGGACAGGACCCCAGCCCCAGCATTTT,CASSGVGTGPQPQHF
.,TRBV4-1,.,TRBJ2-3,TGCGCCAGCACCACAGGTGGAGATACGCAGTATTTT,CASTTGGDTQYF
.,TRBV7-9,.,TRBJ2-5,TGTGCCAGCAGCCCCCAGGCAGGGTTAGAGACCCAGTACTTC,CASSPQAGLETQYF
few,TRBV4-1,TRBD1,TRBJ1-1,TGCGCCAGCAGCCATAGGACAGGGGGGAACACTGAAGCTTTCTTT,CASSHRTGGNTEAFF
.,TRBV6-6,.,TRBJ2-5,TGTGCCAGCAAGGAACAGGGGGGGTTGGGAGAGACCCAGTACTTC,CASKEQGGLGETQYF
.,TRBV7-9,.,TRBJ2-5,TGTGCCAGCAGCTGGACACCCAACCGGGAGACCCAGTACTTC,CASSWTPNRETQYF
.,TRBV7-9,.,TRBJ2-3,TGTGCCAGCAGCTATCCGGGGGTTCGAGATACGCAGTATTTT,CASSYPGVRDTQYF
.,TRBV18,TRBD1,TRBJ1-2,TGTGCCAGCACTCGAGGGGGCAGTGGCTACACCTTC,CASTRGGSGYTF
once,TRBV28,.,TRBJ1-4,TGTGCCAGCAGTTTATGGCTATCAACTAATGAAAAACTGTTTTTT,CASSLWLSTNEKLFF
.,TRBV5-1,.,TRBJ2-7,TGCGCCAGCAGCTCGGGGGCAGGGGGTAACTACGAGCAGTACTTC,CASSSGAGGNYEQYF
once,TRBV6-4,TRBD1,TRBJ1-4,TGTGCCAGCAGCCCCGGGACAGGCGGCAATGAAAAACTGTTTTTT,CASSPGTGGNEKLFF
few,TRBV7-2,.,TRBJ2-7,TGTGCCAGCAGCCTCCGCTCCTACGAGCAGTACTTC,CASSLRSYEQYF
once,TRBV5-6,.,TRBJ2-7,TGTGCCAGCAGCTTGGAGGGGACATCGGCTCGCTACGAGCAGTACTTC,CASSLEGTSARYEQYF